Following are 14 T cell receptor beta chains from one sample sequenced in a study of T cells after yellow fever vaccination. In TCRdb, the 5' RACE reads were re-called with MiXCR into one record per CDR3 protein. This table has about 120,000 distinct CDR3 sequences, roughly 7.2% appearing once. The sample in question was CD4+ T cells sorted from PBMCs, obtained approximately 47 days after the first yellow fever vaccination. The receptor source for this set is a man in his late teens or twenties who received the YFV17D yellow fever vaccine.

As for this clonotype: With a much larger clone just one base away, this may be a read error. The chain employs TRBV20-1 and TRBJ2-3; TRBD2 matches at 13 bases. Germline assignment: CDR1 DFQATT and CDR2 SNEGSKA (reference sequence). The length of the CDR3 is 17 residues. The CDR3: CCARDAGTSGGTDTQYF. The CDR3 bases are TGCTGTGCTAGAGATGCCGGGACTAGCGGGGGCACAGATACGCAGTATTTT.

With regard to this clonotype: This may arise from a read error, as a much more abundant clone is one base away. The chain combines TRBV7-3 with TRBJ2-3, with TRBD2 matching 10 bases. The CDR3 spans 16 residues. CDR1 is SGHTA, CDR2 FQGTGA, per germline. J gave up 6 bases and V 5 bases, and 11 bases lay outside the gene matches. As DNA, the CDR3 is TGTGCCAGCAGCCCAACGGGACTAGCGTCGTTGGATACGCAGTATTTT. It specifies CASSPTGLASLDTQYF.

The sample holds many counts of this clonotype. The chain combines TRBV5-6 with TRBJ2-5, with D unresolved. Trimming cost V 3 bases and J 5 bases, with 14 bases left between them. CDR3 length: 14 amino acids. Germline V gene sequence: CDR1 SGHDT, CDR2 YYEEEE. The CDR3 nucleotides are TGTGCCAGCAGCTGGAGTAGGGTTCGGGAGACCCAGTACTTC. Encoded protein: CASSWSRVRETQYF. Full variable domain (missing parts from reference TRBV5-6 and TRBJ2-5): DAGVTQSPTHLIKTRGQQVTLRCSPKSGHDTVSWYQQALGQGPQFIFQYYEEEERQRGNFPDRFSGHQFPNYSSELNVNALLLGDSALYLCASSWSRVRETQYFGPGTRLLVL.

This clonotype has a handful of counts. The CDR3 coding sequence is TGTGCCAGCAGCTTAAGCCGGGACAGCACCTACACCTTC. It codes for CASSLSRDSTYTF. J is TRBJ1-2 and V is TRBV7-2, with TRBD1 matching over 7 bases. Per the germline V gene, CDR1 is SGHTA and CDR2 is FQGNSA. V shed 2 bases and J 10 bases; nucleotides not matched to a gene: 7. This CDR3 spans 13 amino acids.

This sequence joins TRBV9 and TRBJ2-3, with 7 bases matching TRBD2. The J segment lost 2 bases and the V segment lost 5 bases, leaving 11 bases of the junction unmatched. The germline V gene has CDR1 SGDLS and CDR2 YYNGEE. The CDR3 is made up of 16 amino acids. CDR3 protein: CASSDDSGYNTDTQYF. CDR3 bases: TGTGCCAGCAGTGATGATAGCGGGTATAACACAGATACGCAGTATTTT.

At least ten counts were recorded for this clonotype. The DNA of the CDR3 is TGCGCCAGCAGCGACTGGACAGGGTTTTCCGGGGAGCTGTTTTTT. It translates to CASSDWTGFSGELFF. The chain links TRBV5-1 to TRBJ2-2, with 8 bases lining up with TRBD1. The germline V gene encodes CDR1 SGHRS and CDR2 YFSETQ. This CDR3 is built from 15 residues. Germline trimming cut 4 bases from V and 6 bases from J; bases unmatched to any gene: 8.

J is TRBJ1-1 and V is TRBV7-3, with a possible D match to TRBD1 (5 bases). V lost 3 bases and J lost 3, with 11 bases in between. Germline V gives CDR1 SGHTA, CDR2 FQGTGA. The CDR3 is made up of 14 amino acids. CDR3 DNA: TGTGCCAGCAGCTTCAGGGAGGGCGACACTGAAGCTTTCTTT. It codes for CASSFREGDTEAFF.

This clonotype was observed a few times. This sequence joins TRBV6-5 and TRBJ1-6; tentatively, D is TRBD1 (5 bases). V was pared by 0 bases and J by 8 bases, with 20 bases between. Germline V CDR1 and CDR2: MNHEY, SVGAGI. This CDR3 is built from 18 residues. The CDR3 region is CASSYSNFGGLFDSPLHF. CDR3 DNA: TGTGCCAGCAGTTACTCGAATTTCGGGGGTCTGTTCGATTCACCCCTCCACTTT.

This clonotype was found a few times. The chain recombines TRBV6-5 with TRBJ2-3; 7 bases are a match to TRBD2. Germline V CDR1 and CDR2: MNHEY, SVGAGI. V lost 0 bases and J lost 2; bases outside the gene matches: 5. The CDR3 runs 16 residues. CDR3 in amino acids: CASSYSGRGITDTQYF. CDR3 coding DNA: TGTGCCAGCAGTTACTCGGGGCGGGGGATCACAGATACGCAGTATTTT.

CDR3 amino acids: CASSAGTGPQETQYF. The CDR3 DNA sequence: TGTGCCAGCAGTGCCGGGACAGGGCCTCAAGAGACCCAGTACTTC. This chain connects TRBV25-1 to TRBJ2-5, with 9 bases that match TRBD1. The CDR3 is 15 residues long. CDR1 is MGHDK, CDR2 SYGVNS, per germline. V shed 4 bases, J shed 2 bases, and the junction held 5 bases outside the gene matches.

Ten or more counts support this clonotype. This chain uses TRBV3-1 with TRBJ2-7; D remains unclear. The CDR3 spans 17 residues. The germline V gene encodes CDR1 LGHDT and CDR2 YNNKEL (reference sequence). With 0 bases removed from V and 0 bases from J, the gap between germline ends came to 15 bases. CDR3 in amino acids: CASSQETSVPGSYEQYV. CDR3 bases: TGTGCCAGCAGCCAAGAAACTTCGGTGCCGGGCTCCTACGAGCAGTACGTC.

This clonotype has at least ten counts. The chain combines TRBV20-1 with TRBJ2-5; the D is unclear. This CDR3 has 14 residues. V lost 0 bases and J lost 1, with 9 bases in between. CDR1 is DFQATT, CDR2 SNEGSKA, per germline (reference sequence). CDR3 region: CSAREVARQETQYF. The CDR3 DNA reads TGCAGTGCTAGAGAGGTCGCTCGCCAAGAGACCCAGTACTTC.

This clonotype was detected ten times or more. This sequence joins TRBV7-2 and TRBJ2-3; unclear D gene. This CDR3 comprises 13 residues. The germline V and J ends were trimmed by 2 bases and 2 bases, with 5 bases remaining between them. Germline CDR1 and CDR2: SGHTA and FQGNSA. The DNA of the CDR3 is TGTGCCAGCAGCTTATGCTTCACAGATACGCAGTATTTT. It is translated as CASSLCFTDTQYF.

This clonotype was detected a few times. The chain links TRBV12-3 or TRBV12-4 to TRBJ2-3; D gene unclear. This CDR3 is built from 14 residues. Deletions cut 6 bases from V and 0 bases from J, with 10 bases between. CDR3 amino acids: CASRRFTSTDTQYF. The CDR3 region has the DNA TGTGCCAGCAGGCGTTTTACTAGCACAGATACGCAGTATTTT.